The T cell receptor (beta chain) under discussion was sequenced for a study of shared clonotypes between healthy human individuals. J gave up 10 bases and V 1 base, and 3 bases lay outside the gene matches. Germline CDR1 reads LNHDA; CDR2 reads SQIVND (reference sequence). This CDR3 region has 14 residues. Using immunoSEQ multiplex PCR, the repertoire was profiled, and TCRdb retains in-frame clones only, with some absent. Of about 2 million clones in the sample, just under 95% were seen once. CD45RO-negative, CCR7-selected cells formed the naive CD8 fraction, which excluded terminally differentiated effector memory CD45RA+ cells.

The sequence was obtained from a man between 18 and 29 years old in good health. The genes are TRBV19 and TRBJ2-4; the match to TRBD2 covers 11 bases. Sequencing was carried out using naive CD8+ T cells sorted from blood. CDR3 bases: TGTGCCAGTAGTATAGCCCTAGCGGGGGGTATTCAGTACTTC. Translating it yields CASSIALAGGIQYF.